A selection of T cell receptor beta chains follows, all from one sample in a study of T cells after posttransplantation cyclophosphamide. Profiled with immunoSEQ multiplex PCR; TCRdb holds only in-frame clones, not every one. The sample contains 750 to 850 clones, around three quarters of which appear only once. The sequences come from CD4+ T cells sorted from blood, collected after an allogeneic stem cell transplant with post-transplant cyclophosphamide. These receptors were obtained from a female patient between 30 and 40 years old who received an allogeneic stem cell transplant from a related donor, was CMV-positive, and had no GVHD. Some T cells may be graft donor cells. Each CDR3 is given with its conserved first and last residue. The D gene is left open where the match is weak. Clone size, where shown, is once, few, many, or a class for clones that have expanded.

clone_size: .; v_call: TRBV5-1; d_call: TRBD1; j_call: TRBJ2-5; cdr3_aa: CASSPGTGSETQYF; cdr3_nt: TGCGCCAGCAGCCCTGGGACAGGGAGCGAGACCCAGTACTTC
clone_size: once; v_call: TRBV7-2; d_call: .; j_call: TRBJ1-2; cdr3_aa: CASSPLEAYGYTF; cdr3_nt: TGTGCCAGCAGCCCCCTGGAGGCCTATGGCTACACCTTC
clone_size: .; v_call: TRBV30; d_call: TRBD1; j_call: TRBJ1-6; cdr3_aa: CAWGRQGNSPLHF; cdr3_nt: TGTGCCTGGGGTCGACAGGGTAATTCACCCCTCCACTTT
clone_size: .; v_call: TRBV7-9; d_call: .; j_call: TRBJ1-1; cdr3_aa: CASSSHRLSEAFF; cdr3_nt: TGTGCCAGCAGCTCCCACCGGTTAAGTGAAGCTTTCTTT
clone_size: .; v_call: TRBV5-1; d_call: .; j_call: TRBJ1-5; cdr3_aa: CASRIDTDSNQPQHF; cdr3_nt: TGCGCCAGCAGGATTGACACTGATAGCAATCAGCCCCAGCATTTT
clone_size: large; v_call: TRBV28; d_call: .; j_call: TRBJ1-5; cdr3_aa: CASSPPDNFSPQHF; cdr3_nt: TGTGCCAGCAGTCCTCCGGACAACTTTTCGCCCCAGCATTTT
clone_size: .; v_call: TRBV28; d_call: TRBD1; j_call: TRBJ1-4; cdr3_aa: CASSTTGVNEKLFF; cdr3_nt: TGTGCCAGCAGCACGACAGGGGTCAATGAAAAACTGTTTTTT
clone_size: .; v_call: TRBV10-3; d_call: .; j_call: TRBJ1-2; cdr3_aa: CAITSEPESGGYTF; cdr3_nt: TGTGCCATCACTTCGGAGCCCGAAAGTGGAGGCTACACCTTC
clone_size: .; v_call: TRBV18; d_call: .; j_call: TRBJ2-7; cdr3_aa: CASSPGDKYEQYF; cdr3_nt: TGTGCCAGCTCACCGGGGGACAAGTACGAGCAGTACTTC
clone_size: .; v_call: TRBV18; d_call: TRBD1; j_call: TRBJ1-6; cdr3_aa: CASSPETGHNSPLHF; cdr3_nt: TGTGCCAGCTCACCCGAGACAGGGCATAATTCCCCCCTCCACTTT
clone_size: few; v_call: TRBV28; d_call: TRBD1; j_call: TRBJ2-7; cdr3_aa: CASSSRDRAYEQYF; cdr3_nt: TGTGCCAGCAGTTCCCGGGACAGGGCTTACGAGCAGTACTTC
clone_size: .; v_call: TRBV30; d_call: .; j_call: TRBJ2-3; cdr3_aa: CAWSVGGAADTQYF; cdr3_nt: TGTGCCTGGAGTGTCGGAGGGGCCGCAGATACGCAGTATTTT
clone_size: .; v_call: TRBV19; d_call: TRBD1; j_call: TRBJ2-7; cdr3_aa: CASSNRGTAMGEQYF; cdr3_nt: TGTGCCAGTAGCAATCGAGGGACAGCAATGGGCGAGCAGTACTTC
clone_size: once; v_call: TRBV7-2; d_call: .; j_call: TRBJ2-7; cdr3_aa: CASSFMYEQYF; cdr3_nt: TGTGCCAGCAGCTTTATGTACGAGCAGTACTTC
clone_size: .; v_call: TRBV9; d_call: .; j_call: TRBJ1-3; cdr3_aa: CASSVGGGSGNTIYF; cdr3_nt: TGTGCCAGCAGCGTAGGGGGGGGCTCTGGAAACACCATATATTTT
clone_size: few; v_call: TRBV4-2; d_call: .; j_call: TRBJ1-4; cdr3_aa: CASSQVAGLNEKLFF; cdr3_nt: TGTGCCAGCAGCCAGGTGGCCGGGTTAAATGAAAAACTGTTTTTT
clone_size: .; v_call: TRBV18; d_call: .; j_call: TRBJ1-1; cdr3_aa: CASSPGQNTEAFF; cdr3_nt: TGTGCCAGCTCACCGGGACAGAACACTGAAGCTTTCTTT
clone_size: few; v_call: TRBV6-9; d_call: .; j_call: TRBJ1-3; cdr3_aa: CASSSTVSGNTIYF; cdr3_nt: TGTGCCAGCAGTTCTACCGTGTCTGGAAACACCATATATTTT
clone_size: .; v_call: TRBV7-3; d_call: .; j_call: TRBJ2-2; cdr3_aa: CASSLAGPGQQQRYAGELFF; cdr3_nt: TGTGCCAGCAGCTTAGCAGGGCCGGGACAACAACAGCGATACGCCGGGGAGCTGTTTTTT
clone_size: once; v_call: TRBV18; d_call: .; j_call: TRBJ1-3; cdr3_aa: CASSPRDTSSGNTIYF; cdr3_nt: TGTGCCAGCTCACCTCGGGACACCAGCTCTGGAAACACCATATATTTT
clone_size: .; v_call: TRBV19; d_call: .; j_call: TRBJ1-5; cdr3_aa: CASTPVEGNQPQHF; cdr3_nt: TGTGCCAGTACCCCGGTAGAGGGCAATCAGCCCCAGCATTTT
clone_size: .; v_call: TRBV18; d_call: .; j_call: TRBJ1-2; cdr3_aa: CASSPRPTVNYGYTF; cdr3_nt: TGTGCCAGCTCACCACGTCCGACAGTAAACTATGGCTACACCTTC
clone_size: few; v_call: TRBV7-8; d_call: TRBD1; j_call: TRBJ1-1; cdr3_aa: CASSLTGGYTEAFF; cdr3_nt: TGTGCCAGCAGCTTAACAGGGGGCTACACTGAAGCTTTCTTT
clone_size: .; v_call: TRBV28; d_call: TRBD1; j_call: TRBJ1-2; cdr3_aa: CASSFPDRYYGYTF; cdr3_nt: TGTGCCAGCAGTTTCCCGGACAGGTACTATGGCTACACCTTC